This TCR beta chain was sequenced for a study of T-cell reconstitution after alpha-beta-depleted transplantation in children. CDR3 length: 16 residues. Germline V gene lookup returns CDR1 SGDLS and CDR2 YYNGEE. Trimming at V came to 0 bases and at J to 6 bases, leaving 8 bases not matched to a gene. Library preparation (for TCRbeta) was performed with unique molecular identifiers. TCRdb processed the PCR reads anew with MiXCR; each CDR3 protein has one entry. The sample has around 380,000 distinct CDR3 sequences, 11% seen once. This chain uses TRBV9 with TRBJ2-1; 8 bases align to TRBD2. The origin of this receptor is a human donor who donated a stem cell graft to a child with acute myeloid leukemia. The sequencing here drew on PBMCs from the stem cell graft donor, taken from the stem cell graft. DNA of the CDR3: TGTGCCAGCAGCGTAGGGCCAGCGGGAGCCTCCAATGAGCAGTTCTTC. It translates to CASSVGPAGASNEQFF.